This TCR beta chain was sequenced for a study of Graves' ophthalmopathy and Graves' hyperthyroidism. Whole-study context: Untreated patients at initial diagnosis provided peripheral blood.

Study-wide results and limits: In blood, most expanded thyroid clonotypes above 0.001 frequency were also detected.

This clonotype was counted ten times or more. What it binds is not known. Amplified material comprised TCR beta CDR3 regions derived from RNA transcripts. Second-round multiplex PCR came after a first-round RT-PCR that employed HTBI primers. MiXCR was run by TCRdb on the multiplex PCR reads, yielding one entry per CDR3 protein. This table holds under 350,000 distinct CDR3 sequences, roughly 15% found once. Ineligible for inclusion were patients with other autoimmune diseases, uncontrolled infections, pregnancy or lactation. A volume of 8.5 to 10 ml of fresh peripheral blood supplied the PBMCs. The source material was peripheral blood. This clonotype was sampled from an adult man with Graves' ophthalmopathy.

The CDR3 DNA follows: TGTGCCAGCAGCCGAGGGACTAGCGGGATGGTAGGAGATACGCAGTATTTT. This codes for CASSRGTSGMVGDTQYF. The chain uses TRBV27 and TRBJ2-3; 13 positions match TRBD2. Germline trimming cut 6 bases from V and 5 bases from J; bases unmatched to any gene: 11. CDR1 is MNHEY and CDR2 is SMNVEV in the germline V gene (reference sequence). The CDR3 loop spans 17 amino acids.